This TCR beta chain was captured by sequencing in a study of immune heterogeneity within non-small cell lung tumors. The authors amplified TCR beta CDR3 by multiplex PCR with 32 V and 13 J primers. MiXCR, run by TCRdb on the multiplex PCR reads, gives a single entry per CDR3 protein. This table has 1,500 to 2,000 distinct CDR3 sequences, less than 60% appearing once. Bulk tumor genomic DNA was the template, and each sample received about 600 ng. Taken during surgery, several biopsies per primary tumor were spaced as far apart as possible within the tumor mass. Patients underwent curative surgery for untreated, newly diagnosed non-small cell lung cancer. The V and J ends lost 2 bases and 4 bases, in that order; junction bases with no gene match: 6. CDR1 MNHEY and CDR2 SVGAGI come from the germline V gene. This CDR3 is 15 amino acids long.

The specimen was lung tumor tissue. This receptor was identified in a man in his fifties or sixties with non-small cell lung cancer. The rearrangement joins TRBV6-5 to TRBJ2-7; TRBD2 aligns across 9 bases. The CDR3 loop is CASSYHPGLAYEQYF. CDR3 DNA: TGTGCCAGCAGTTACCATCCGGGACTAGCATACGAGCAGTACTTC.